The rows below give T cell receptor beta chains drawn from one sample of a study of graft-versus-host responses after intestinal transplantation. The data were produced by immunoSEQ multiplex PCR, yet TCRdb's version contains in-frame clones alone and is incomplete. The top ten clones hold 1.5% to 2% of a sample with just under 65,000 clones, more than 90% of them seen once. The antigens of these receptors remain unknown. Specimen: unstimulated CD8+ T cells sorted from spleen or lymph node cells, collected before transplant. The origin of the receptors is a human donor who was the organ donor for an intestinal transplant. The conserved cysteine and the conserved F or W are not part of the CDR3 here. Only some rows state a clone size, as once, few, many or a class for expanded clones.

CDR3 length,clone size,J gene,V gene,CDR3 protein
12,NA,TRBJ2-7,TRBV13,ASSSRTGSYEQY
13,NA,TRBJ2-7,TRBV5-6,ASSFKQGLSYEQY
13,NA,TRBJ1-1,TRBV27,ATCYDRQGHTEAF
11,NA,TRBJ2-5,TRBV7-9,ASSPRQQETQY
13,NA,TRBJ1-2,TRBV28,ASSFRPFEARGYT
11,NA,TRBJ2-7,TRBV5-4,ATQREFSYEQY
12,NA,TRBJ1-1,TRBV27,ASSLGAGNTEAF
13,NA,TRBJ1-1,TRBV27,ASSLSGTGRTEAF
13,NA,TRBJ2-2,TRBV7-9,ASSLGDFMTGELF
14,NA,TRBJ2-1,TRBV7-6,ASSFVREGLGDEQF
14,NA,TRBJ2-7,TRBV7-2,ASSLARRGQSYEQY
11,NA,TRBJ2-3,TRBV6-5,ASSYLSTDTQY
15,NA,TRBJ2-1,TRBV4-3,ASSPWLRGSSYNEQF
13,NA,TRBJ2-1,TRBV4-3,ASSQKGGSYNEQF
15,NA,TRBJ2-7,TRBV28,ASSSYVKETGAHEQY
18,NA,TRBJ2-3,TRBV27,ASSSVMLTEGQGVSDTQY
10,once,TRBJ2-1,TRBV5-1,ASSSAGLGQF